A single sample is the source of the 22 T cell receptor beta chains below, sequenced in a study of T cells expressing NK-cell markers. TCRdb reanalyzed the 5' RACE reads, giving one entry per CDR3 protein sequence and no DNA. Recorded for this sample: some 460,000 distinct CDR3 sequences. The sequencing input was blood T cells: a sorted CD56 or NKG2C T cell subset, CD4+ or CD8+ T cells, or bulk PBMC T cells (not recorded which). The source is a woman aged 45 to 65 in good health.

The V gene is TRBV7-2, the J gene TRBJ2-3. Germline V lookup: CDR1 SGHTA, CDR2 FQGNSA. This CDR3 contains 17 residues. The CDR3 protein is CASSFRSSRRTTDTQYF.

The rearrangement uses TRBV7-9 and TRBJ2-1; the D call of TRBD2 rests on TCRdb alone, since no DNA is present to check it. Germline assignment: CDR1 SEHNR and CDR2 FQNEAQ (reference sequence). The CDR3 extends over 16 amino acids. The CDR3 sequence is CASSSVGTSGYNEQFF.

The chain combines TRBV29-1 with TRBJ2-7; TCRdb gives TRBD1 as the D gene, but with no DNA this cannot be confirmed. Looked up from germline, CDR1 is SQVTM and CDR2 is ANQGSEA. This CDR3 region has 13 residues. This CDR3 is CSALDSRNYEQYF.

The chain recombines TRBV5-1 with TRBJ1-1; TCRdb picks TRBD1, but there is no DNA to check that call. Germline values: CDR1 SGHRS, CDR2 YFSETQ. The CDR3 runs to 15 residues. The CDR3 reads CASSLAAGPGTEAFF.

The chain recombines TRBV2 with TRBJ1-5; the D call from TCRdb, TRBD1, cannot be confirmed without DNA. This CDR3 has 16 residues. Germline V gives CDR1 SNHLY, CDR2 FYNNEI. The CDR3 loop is CASRAGQVSRNQPQHF.

The CDR3 loop reads CAISAPGGPYGYTF. The genes are TRBV10-3 and TRBJ1-2; TCRdb lists TRBD1, though no DNA is available to test this call. The CDR3 length is 14 residues. Germline assignment: CDR1 ENHRY and CDR2 SYGVKD.

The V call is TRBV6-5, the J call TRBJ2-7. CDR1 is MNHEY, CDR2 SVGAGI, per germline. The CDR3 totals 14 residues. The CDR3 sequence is CASSYYGRMGEQYF.

The CDR3 sequence is CASSARQAGGTEAFF. The chain couples TRBV12-3 or TRBV12-4 to TRBJ1-1; TCRdb selects TRBD1, and the lack of DNA leaves this call unchecked. This CDR3 contains 15 residues.

CDR3: CASSPGTFDYGYTF. The chain uses TRBV12-3 or TRBV12-4 and TRBJ1-2; TCRdb's D call of TRBD1 is untestable without DNA. This CDR3 is built from 14 residues.

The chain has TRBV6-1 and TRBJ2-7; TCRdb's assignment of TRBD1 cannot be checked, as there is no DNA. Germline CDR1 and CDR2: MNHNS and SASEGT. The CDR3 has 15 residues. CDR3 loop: CASRKQGAPSYEQYF.

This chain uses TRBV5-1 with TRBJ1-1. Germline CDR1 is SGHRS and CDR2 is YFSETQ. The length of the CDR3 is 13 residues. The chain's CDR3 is CASRQESLTEAFF. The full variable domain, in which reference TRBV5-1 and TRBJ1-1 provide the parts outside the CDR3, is KAGVTQTPRYLIKTRGQQVTLSCSPISGHRSVSWYQQTPGQGLQFLFEYFSETQRNKGNFPGRFSGRQFSNSRSEMNVSTLELGDSALYLCASRQESLTEAFFGQGTRLTVV.

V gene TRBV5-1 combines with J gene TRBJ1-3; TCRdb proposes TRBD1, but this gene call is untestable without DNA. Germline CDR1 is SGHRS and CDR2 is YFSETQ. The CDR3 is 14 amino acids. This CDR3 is CASSPLSSGNTIYF.

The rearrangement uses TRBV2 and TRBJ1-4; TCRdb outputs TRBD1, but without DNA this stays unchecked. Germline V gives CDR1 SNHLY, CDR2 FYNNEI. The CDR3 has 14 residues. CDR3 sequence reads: CASSGTDFNEKLFF.

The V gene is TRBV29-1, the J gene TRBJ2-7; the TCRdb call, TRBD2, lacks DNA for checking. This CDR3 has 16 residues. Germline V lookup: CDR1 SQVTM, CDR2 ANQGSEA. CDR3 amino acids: CSVGGGTTSTHYEQYF.

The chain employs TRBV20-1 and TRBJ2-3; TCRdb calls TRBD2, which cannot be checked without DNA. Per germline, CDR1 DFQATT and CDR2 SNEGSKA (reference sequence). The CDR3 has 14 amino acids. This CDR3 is CSASRTSSLDTQYF.

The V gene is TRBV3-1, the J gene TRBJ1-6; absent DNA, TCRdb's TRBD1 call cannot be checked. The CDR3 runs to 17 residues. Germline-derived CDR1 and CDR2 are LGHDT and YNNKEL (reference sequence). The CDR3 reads CASSQSGAETRISPLHF.

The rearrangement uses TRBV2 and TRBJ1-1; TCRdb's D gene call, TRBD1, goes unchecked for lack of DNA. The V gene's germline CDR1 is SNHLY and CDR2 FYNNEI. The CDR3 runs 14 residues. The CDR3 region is CASSARQGRTEAFF.

CDR3 residues: CASSLDLSGRRNTGELFF. The rearrangement uses TRBV11-2 and TRBJ2-2; TCRdb proposes TRBD2, but this gene call is untestable without DNA. The CDR3 consists of 18 residues. From germline, CDR1 is SGHAT and CDR2 FQNNGV.

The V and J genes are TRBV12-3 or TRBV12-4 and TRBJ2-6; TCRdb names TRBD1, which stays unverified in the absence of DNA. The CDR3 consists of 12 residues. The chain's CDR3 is CASSSQGFVLTF.

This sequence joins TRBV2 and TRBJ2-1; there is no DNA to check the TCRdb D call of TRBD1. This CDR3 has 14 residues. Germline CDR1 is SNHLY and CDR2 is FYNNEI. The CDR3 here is CAGRGQDDYNEQFF.

The CDR3 region is CATSAIHRVQVGDYGYTF. V is TRBV10-2 and J is TRBJ1-2; TCRdb outputs TRBD1, but without DNA this stays unchecked. Germline V gene sequence: CDR1 WSHSY, CDR2 SAAADI. This CDR3 is built from 18 residues.

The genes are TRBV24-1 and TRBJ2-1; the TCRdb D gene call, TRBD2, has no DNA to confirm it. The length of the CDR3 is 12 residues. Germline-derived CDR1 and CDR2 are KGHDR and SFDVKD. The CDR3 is CATGSSVYEQFF.